This T cell receptor beta chain is drawn from a study of OX40 agonist ivuxolimab in advanced cancers. In the study overall: From about 23 to 85 years was the age range, with a mean of around 56 years, and 65% to 90% were male. Three patients got partial responses; one had hepatocellular carcinoma and two had cutaneous melanoma.

Notes on the study in general: Expanded peripheral T cells had an undetermined antigen specificity. Those patients achieving a partial response at 0.1-3.0 mg/kg showed among the lowest clonal expansion.

The CDR3 has 17 residues. V gave up 3 bases and J gave up 5 bases; unmatched junction bases: 11. Germline V gives CDR1 SNHLY, CDR2 FYNNEI. Sequencing used immunoSEQ multiplex PCR; TCRdb keeps in-frame clones, though not all of them. Of some 65,000 clones in the sample, roughly nine tenths were seen once. Concerning this clone: Its target is unknown.

The clonotype was recovered from an adult with an advanced solid tumor such as melanoma, head and neck, liver or kidney cancer. The sequences come from CD4+ or CD8+ T cells sorted from blood, collected in a trial of the OX40 agonist ivuxolimab. The gene calls are TRBV2 and TRBJ2-2; 8 bases fit TRBD1. The CDR3 is CASSDFINRGSTGELFF. The CDR3 DNA reads TGTGCCAGCAGTGACTTTATAAACAGGGGGAGTACCGGGGAGCTGTTTTTT.